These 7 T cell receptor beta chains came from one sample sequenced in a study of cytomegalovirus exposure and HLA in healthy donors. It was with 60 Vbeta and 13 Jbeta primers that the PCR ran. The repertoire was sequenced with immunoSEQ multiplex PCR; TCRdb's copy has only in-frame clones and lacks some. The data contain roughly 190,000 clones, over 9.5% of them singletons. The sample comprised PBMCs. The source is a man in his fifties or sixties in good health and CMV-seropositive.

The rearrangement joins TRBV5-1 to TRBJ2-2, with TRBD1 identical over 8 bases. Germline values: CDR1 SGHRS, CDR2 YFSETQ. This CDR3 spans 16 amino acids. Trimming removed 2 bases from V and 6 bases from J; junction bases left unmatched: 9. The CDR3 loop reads CASSFRQGSVAGELFF. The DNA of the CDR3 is TGCGCCAGCAGCTTTAGACAGGGGAGTGTGGCCGGGGAGCTGTTTTTT.

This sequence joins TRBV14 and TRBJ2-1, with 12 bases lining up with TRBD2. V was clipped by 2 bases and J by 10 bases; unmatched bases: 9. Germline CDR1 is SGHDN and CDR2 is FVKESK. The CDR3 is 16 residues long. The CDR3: CASSQISSGGAGEQFF. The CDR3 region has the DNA TGTGCCAGCAGCCAAATATCTAGCGGGGGGGCCGGGGAGCAGTTCTTC.

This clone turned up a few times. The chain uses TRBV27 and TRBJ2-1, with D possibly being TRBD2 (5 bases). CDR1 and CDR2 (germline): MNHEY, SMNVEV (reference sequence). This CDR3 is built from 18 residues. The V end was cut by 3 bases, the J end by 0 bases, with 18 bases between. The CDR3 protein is CASSFEGRLAGSYNEQFF. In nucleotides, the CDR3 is TGTGCCAGCAGTTTTGAGGGTCGGCTAGCAGGCTCCTACAATGAGCAGTTCTTC.

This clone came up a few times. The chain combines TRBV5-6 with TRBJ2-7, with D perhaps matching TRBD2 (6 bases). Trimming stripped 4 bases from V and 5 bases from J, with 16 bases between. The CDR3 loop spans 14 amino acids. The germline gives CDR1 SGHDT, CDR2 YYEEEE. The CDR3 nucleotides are TGTGCCAGCAGCCTCGGGACTTTCCGAGACGAGCAGTACTTC. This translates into CASSLGTFRDEQYF.

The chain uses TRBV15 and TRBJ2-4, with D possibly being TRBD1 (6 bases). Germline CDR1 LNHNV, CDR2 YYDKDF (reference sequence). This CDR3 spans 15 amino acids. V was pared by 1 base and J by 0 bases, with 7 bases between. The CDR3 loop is CATSRGGQAKNIQYF. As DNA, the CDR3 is TGTGCCACCAGCAGAGGGGGACAAGCCAAAAACATTCAGTACTTC.

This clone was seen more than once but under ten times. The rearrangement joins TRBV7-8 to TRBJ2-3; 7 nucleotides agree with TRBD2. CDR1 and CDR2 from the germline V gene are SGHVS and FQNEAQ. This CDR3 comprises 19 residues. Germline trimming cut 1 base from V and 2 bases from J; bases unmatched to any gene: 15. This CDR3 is CASSLGQRRGRFFTDTQYF. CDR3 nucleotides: TGTGCCAGCAGCTTAGGTCAAAGGCGGGGGAGATTTTTCACAGATACGCAGTATTTT.

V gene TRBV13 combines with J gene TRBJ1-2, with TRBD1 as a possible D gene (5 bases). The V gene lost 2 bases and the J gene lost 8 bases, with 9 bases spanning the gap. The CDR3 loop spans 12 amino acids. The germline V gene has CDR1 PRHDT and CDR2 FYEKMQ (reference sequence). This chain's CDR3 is CASSLSRAGYTF. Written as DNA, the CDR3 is TGTGCCAGCAGCTTATCCAGGGCCGGCTACACCTTC.